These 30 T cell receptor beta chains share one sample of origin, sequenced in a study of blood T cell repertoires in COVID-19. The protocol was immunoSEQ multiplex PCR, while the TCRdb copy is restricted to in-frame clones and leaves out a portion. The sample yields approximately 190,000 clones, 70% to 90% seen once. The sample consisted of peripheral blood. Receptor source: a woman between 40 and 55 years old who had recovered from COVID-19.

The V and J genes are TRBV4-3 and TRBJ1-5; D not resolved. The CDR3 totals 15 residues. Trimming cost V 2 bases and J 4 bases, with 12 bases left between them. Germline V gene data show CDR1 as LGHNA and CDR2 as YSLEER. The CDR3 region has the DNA TGCGCCAGCAGCCAACAATGGAGGGAGAATCAGCCCCAGCATTTT. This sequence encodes CASSQQWRENQPQHF.

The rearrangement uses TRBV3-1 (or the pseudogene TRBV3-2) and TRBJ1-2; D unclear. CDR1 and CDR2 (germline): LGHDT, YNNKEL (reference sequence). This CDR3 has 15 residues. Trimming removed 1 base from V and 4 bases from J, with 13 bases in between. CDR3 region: CASSQGYSKFYGYTF. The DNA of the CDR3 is TGTGCCAGCAGCCAAGGTTACAGCAAGTTCTATGGCTACACCTTC.

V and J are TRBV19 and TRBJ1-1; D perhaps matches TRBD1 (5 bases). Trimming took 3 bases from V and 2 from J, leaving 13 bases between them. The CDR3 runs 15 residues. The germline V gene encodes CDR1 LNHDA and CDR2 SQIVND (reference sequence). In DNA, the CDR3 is TGTGCCAGTAGTATTTCTTGGACAAGAAACACTGAAGCTTTCTTT. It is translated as CASSISWTRNTEAFF.

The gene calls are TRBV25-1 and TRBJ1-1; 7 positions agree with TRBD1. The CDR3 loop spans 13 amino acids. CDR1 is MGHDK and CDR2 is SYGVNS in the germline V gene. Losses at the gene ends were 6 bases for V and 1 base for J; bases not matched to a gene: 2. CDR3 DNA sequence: TGTGCCAGCAGCCGGACAGGGAACACTGAAGCTTTCTTT. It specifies CASSRTGNTEAFF.

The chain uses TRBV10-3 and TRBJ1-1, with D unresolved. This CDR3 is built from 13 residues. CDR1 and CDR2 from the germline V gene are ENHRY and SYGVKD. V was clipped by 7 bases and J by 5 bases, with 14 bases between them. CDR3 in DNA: TGTGCCATCACCCGTCCCGGGGTAACTGAAGCTTTCTTT. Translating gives CAITRPGVTEAFF.

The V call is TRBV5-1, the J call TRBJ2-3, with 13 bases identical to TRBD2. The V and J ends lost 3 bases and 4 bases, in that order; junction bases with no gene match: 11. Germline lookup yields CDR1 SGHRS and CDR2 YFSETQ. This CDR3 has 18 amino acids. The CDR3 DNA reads TGCGCCAGCAGCTCCGGCGATGGACTAGCGGGAGTTTCAGATACGCAGTATTTT. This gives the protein CASSSGDGLAGVSDTQYF.

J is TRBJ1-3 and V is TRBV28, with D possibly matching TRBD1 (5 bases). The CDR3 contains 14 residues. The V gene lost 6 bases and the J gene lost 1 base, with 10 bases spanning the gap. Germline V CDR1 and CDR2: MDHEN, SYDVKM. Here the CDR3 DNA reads TGTGCCAGCAGGCTACCAGGGTCTGGAAACACCATATATTTT. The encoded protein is CASRLPGSGNTIYF.

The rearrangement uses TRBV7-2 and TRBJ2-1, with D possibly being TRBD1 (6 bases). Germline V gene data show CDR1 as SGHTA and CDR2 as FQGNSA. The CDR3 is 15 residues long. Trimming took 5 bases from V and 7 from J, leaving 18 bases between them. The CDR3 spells CASSLDRDMRNEQFF. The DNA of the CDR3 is TGTGCCAGCAGCCTCGACCGGGACATGCGGAATGAGCAGTTCTTC.

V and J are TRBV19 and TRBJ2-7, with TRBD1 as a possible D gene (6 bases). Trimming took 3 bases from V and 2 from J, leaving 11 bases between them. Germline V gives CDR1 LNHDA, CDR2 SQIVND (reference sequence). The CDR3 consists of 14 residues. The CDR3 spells CASSMTGTTYEQYF. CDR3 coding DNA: TGTGCCAGTAGTATGACAGGAACCACCTACGAGCAGTACTTC.

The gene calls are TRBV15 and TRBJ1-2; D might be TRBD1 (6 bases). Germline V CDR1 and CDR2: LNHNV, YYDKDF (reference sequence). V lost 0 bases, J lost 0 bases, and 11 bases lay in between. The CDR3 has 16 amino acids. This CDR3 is CATSRDPQGPNYGYTF. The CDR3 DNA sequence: TGTGCCACCAGCAGAGACCCACAGGGACCTAACTATGGCTACACCTTC.

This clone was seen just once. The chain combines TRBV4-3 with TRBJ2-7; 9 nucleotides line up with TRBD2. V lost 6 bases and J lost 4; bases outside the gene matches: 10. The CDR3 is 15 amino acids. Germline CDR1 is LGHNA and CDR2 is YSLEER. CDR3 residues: CASSFQRTSVYEQYF. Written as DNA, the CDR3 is TGCGCCAGCAGTTTCCAACGGACTAGCGTATACGAGCAGTACTTC.

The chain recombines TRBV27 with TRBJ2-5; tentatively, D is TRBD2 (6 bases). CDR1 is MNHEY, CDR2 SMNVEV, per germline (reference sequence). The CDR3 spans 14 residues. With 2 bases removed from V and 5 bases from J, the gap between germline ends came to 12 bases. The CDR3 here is CASSLLQSGETQYF. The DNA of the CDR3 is TGTGCCAGCAGTTTACTTCAGAGCGGGGAGACCCAGTACTTC.

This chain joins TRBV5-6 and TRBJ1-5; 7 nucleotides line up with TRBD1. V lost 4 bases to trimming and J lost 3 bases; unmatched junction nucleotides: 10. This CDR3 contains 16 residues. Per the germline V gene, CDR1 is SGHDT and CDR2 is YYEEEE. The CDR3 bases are TGTGCCAGCAGCCGATCCTTGGACAGGTCCAATCAGCCCCAGCATTTT. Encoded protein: CASSRSLDRSNQPQHF.

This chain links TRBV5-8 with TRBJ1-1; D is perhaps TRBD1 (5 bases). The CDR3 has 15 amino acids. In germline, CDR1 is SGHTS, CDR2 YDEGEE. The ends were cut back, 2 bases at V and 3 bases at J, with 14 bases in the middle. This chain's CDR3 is CASSLRQGGDTEAFF. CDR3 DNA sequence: TGTGCCAGCAGCTTACGCCAGGGAGGGGACACTGAAGCTTTCTTT.

This chain's CDR3 is CASSYSAAGDTEAFF. DNA for the CDR3: TGTGCCAGCAGTTACTCGGCCGCCGGGGACACTGAAGCTTTCTTT. The V call is TRBV6-5, the J call TRBJ1-1, with D hard to call. The CDR3 consists of 15 residues. V was cut by 0 bases and J by 3 bases, with 11 bases left in between. CDR1 and CDR2 from the germline V gene are MNHEY and SVGAGI.

The CDR3 DNA reads as TGTGCCAGCAGCCCCGGGATTAATGAAAAACTGTTTTTT. Translated: CASSPGINEKLFF. The chain uses TRBV2 and TRBJ1-4; no definite D call. The CDR3 is 13 amino acids. CDR1 is SNHLY, CDR2 FYNNEI, per germline. The V gene lost 6 bases and the J gene lost 4 bases, with 9 bases spanning the gap.

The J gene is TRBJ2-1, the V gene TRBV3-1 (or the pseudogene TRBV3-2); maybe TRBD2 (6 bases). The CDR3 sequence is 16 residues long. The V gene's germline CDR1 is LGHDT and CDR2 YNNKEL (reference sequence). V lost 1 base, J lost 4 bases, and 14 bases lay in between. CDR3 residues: CASSQVGSGAYNEQFF. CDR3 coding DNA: TGTGCCAGCAGCCAAGTCGGTAGCGGAGCATACAATGAGCAGTTCTTC.

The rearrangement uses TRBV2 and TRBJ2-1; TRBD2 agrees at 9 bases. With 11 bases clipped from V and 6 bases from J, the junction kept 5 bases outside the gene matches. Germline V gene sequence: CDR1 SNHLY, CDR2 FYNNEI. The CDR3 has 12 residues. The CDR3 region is CAARGGLNEQFF. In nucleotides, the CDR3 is TGTGCCGCGCGGGGGGGGCTCAATGAGCAGTTCTTC.

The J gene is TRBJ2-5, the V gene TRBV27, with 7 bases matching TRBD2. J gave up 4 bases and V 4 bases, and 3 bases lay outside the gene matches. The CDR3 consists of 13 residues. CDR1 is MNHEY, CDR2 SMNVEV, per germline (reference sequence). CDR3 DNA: TGTGCCAGCAGTTGGGGGAGGGGAGAGACCCAGTACTTC. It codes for CASSWGRGETQYF.

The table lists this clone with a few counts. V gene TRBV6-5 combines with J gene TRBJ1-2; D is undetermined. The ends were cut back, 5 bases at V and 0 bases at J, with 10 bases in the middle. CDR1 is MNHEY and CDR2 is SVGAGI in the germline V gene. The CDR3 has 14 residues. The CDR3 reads CASSPSATNYGYTF. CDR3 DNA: TGTGCCAGCAGTCCCAGCGCCACTAACTATGGCTACACCTTC.

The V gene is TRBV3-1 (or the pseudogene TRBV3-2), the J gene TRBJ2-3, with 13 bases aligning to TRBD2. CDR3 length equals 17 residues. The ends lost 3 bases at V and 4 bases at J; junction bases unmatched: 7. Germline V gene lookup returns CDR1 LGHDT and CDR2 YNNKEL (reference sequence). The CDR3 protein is CASSQTLAGGPADTQYF. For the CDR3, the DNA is TGTGCCAGCAGCCAGACACTAGCGGGAGGGCCAGCAGATACGCAGTATTTT.

This chain's CDR3 is CASGRAGDLSSYEQYF. In DNA, the CDR3 is TGTGCCAGCGGGCGGGCAGGGGACCTAAGCTCCTACGAGCAGTACTTC. J is TRBJ2-7 and V is TRBV7-9; TRBD1 might be the D (6 bases). Trimming took 8 bases from V and 0 from J, leaving 20 bases between them. Germline loops: CDR1 SEHNR, CDR2 FQNEAQ (reference sequence). CDR3 size: 16 residues. The variable domain in full, with the rest retrieved from reference TRBV7-9 and TRBJ2-7, is DTGVSQNPRHKITKRGQNVTFRCDPISEHNRLYWYRQTLGQGPEFLTYFQNEAQLEKSRLLSDRFSAERPKGSFSTLEIQRTEQGDSAMYLCASGRAGDLSSYEQYFGPGTRLTVT.

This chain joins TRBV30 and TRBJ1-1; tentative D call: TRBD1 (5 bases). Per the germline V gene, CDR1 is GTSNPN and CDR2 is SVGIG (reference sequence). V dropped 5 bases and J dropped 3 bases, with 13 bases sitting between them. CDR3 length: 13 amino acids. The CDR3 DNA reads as TGTGCCTGGTCAAGGGGAGGGGACACTGAAGCTTTCTTT. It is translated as CAWSRGGDTEAFF.

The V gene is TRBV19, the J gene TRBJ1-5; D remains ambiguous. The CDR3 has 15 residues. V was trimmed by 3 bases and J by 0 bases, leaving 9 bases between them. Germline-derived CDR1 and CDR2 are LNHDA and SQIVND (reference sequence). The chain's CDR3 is CASSIPDYSNQPQHF. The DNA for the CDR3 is TGTGCCAGTAGTATTCCAGATTATAGCAATCAGCCCCAGCATTTT.

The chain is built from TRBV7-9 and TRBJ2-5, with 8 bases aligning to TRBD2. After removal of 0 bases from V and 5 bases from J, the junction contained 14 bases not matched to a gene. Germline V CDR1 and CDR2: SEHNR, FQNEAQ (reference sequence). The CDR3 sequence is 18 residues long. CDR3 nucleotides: TGTGCCAGCAGCTTAGCTGCCGCCGGGGTAGCGGGAAGGGAGACCCAGTACTTC. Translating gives CASSLAAAGVAGRETQYF.

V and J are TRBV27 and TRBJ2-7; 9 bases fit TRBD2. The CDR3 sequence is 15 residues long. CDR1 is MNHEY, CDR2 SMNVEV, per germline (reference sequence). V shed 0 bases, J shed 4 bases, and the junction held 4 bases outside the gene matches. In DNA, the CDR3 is TGTGCCAGCAGTTTATCTAGGACTAGCGTGTACGAGCAGTACTTC. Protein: CASSLSRTSVYEQYF.

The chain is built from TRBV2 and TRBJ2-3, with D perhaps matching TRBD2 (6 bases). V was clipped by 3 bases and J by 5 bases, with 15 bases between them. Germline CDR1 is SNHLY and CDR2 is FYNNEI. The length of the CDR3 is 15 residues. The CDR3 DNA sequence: TGTGCCAGCAGTGAGGAAAGGCGGGAAGAAGATACGCAGTATTTT. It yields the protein CASSEERREEDTQYF.

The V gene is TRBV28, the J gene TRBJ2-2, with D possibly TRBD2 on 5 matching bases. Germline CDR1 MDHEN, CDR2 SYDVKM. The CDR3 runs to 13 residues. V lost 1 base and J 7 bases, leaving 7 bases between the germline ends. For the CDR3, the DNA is TGTGCCAGCAGTTTATTGGGAGACGGGGAGCTGTTTTTT. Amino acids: CASSLLGDGELFF.

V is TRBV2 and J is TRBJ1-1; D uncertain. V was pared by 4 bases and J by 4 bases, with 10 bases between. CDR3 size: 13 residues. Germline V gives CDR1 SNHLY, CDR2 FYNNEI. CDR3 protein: CASSGPEGTEAFF. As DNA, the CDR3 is TGTGCCAGCAGTGGTCCTGAGGGCACTGAAGCTTTCTTT.

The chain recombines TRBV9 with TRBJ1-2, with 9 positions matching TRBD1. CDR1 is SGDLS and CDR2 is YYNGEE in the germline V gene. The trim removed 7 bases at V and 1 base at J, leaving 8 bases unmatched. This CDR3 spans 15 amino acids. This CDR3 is CASSGQGPLNYGYTF. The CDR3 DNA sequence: TGTGCCAGCTCGGGACAGGGACCCCTTAACTATGGCTACACCTTC. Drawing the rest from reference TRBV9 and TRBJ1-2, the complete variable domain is DSGVTQTPKHLITATGQRVTLRCSPRSGDLSVYWYQQSLDQGLQFLIQYYNGEERAKGNILERFSAQQFPDLHSELNLSSLELGDSALYFCASSGQGPLNYGYTFGSGTRLTVV.